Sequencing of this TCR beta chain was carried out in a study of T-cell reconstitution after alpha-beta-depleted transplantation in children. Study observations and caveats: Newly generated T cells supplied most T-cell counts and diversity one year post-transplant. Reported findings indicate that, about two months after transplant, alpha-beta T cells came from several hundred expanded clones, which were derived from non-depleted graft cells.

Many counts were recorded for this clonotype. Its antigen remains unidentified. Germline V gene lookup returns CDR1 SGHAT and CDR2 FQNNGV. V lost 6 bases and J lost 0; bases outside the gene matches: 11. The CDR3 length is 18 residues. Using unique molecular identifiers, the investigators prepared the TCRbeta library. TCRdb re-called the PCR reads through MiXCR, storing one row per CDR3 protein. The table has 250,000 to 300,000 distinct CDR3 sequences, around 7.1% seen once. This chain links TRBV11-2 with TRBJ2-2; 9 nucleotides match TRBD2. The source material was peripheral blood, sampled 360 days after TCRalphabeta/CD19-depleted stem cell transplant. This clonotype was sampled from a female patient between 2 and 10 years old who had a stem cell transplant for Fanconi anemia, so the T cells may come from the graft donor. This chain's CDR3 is CASSETSGYSANTGELFF. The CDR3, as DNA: TGTGCCAGCAGTGAGACTAGCGGCTACTCTGCGAACACCGGGGAGCTGTTTTTT.